Listed below are T cell receptor beta chains from one sample, sequenced in a study of control samples from healthy donors and cancer patients. Clones were sequenced by immunoSEQ multiplex PCR, and TCRdb holds only the in-frame ones, with some missing. Here the sample spans fewer than 200,000 clones, 93% being singletons. Sequenced: blood. All receptors derive from a woman in her fifties or sixties in good health. Both conserved end residues are part of each CDR3. D genes are given only for firm matches. Not every row has a clone size; where given, it reads once, few, many or a size class.

TRBV24-1	TRBJ2-3	NA	NA	CATSDLGLGGAWNKRTDTQYF	TGTGCCACCAGTGATTTAGGGCTAGGTGGTGCTTGGAACAAACGCACAGATACGCAGTATTTT
TRBV27	TRBJ2-5	NA	TRBD2	CASSYKRGGAETQYF	TGTGCCAGCAGTTATAAGCGGGGGGGTGCTGAGACCCAGTACTTC
TRBV6-4	TRBJ2-1	NA	NA	CASSLQGRFGLNEQFF	TGTGCCAGCAGTTTACAGGGTAGGTTCGGTCTCAATGAGCAGTTCTTC
TRBV7-9	TRBJ2-1	NA	NA	CASSLGATYNEQFF	TGTGCCAGCAGCTTGGGGGCAACTTACAATGAGCAGTTCTTC
TRBV6-6	TRBJ1-5	NA	NA	CASSAQDFQHF	TGTGCCAGCAGCGCACAGGATTTCCAGCATTTT
TRBV10-2	TRBJ1-1	once	NA	CASMRVMNTEAFF	TGCGCCAGCATGAGAGTGATGAACACTGAAGCTTTCTTT
TRBV20-1	TRBJ2-1	NA	NA	CSASGPGNEQFF	TGCAGTGCTAGTGGACCCGGGAATGAGCAGTTCTTC
TRBV9	TRBJ1-1	NA	NA	CASSVGQGPMNTEAFF	TGTGCCAGCAGCGTAGGCCAGGGACCGATGAACACTGAAGCTTTCTTT
TRBV7-9	TRBJ2-3	NA	NA	CASSLALAADTDTQYF	TGTGCCAGCAGCTTAGCGCTGGCAGCGGACACAGATACGCAGTATTTT
TRBV19	TRBJ2-7	NA	NA	CASSMPQGFEQYF	TGTGCCAGTAGTATGCCCCAGGGTTTCGAGCAGTACTTC
TRBV19	TRBJ1-5	NA	NA	CASRYLTGSNQPQHF	TGTGCCAGTAGATACCTGACAGGTAGCAATCAGCCCCAGCATTTT
TRBV7-2	TRBJ2-1	NA	TRBD2	CASRIAGGLYNEQFF	TGTGCCAGCAGGATAGCGGGGGGGCTGTACAATGAGCAGTTCTTC
TRBV30	TRBJ2-3	NA	TRBD2	CAWSASGTPYTQYF	TGTGCCTGGAGTGCTAGCGGAACACCATATACGCAGTATTTT
TRBV7-2	TRBJ2-5	NA	TRBD2	CASSKGTSETQYF	TGTGCCAGCAGCAAGGGGACTAGCGAGACCCAGTACTTC
TRBV6-2/TRBV6-3	TRBJ2-7	NA	NA	CASSGQPGRTGAYEQYF	TGTGCCAGCAGCGGCCAGCCGGGGAGAACAGGAGCCTACGAGCAGTACTTC
TRBV7-8	TRBJ2-3	NA	NA	CASSPAEIDTQYF	TGTGCCAGCAGCCCAGCAGAGATAGATACGCAGTATTTT
TRBV2	TRBJ1-2	NA	TRBD1	CASSAPPGQGNFGVGYTF	TGTGCCAGCAGTGCACCACCGGGACAGGGTAATTTTGGTGTGGGCTACACCTTC
TRBV13	TRBJ2-3	NA	TRBD2	CASGLAGAATDTQYF	TGTGCCAGCGGACTAGCGGGGGCCGCCACAGATACGCAGTATTTT
TRBV5-1	TRBJ1-2	NA	TRBD1	CASSDRERSPNYGYTF	TGCGCCAGCTCAGACAGGGAACGATCCCCAAACTATGGCTACACCTTC
TRBV2	TRBJ1-2	NA	TRBD1	CASSEDRGPGYTF	TGTGCCAGCAGTGAGGACAGGGGGCCTGGCTACACCTTC
TRBV9	TRBJ1-2	NA	NA	CASSVNSRHGYTF	TGTGCCAGCAGCGTAAACTCCAGACATGGCTACACCTTC
TRBV29-1	TRBJ2-5	NA	TRBD2	CSVDTSGGGQETQYF	TGCAGCGTTGACACTAGCGGGGGGGGGCAAGAGACCCAGTACTTC
TRBV11-1	TRBJ1-1	NA	NA	CASSFSGETEAFF	TGTGCCAGCAGCTTTAGCGGGGAAACTGAAGCTTTCTTT
TRBV3-1/TRBV3-2	TRBJ1-1	NA	NA	CASSRNSGKTEAFF	TGTGCCAGCAGCCGCAACTCAGGGAAAACTGAAGCTTTCTTT
TRBV28	TRBJ1-2	NA	TRBD1	CASRPQGAYNYGYTF	TGTGCCAGCAGACCACAGGGGGCCTATAACTATGGCTACACCTTC
TRBV6-4	TRBJ2-3	once	NA	CASSDARKYF	TGTGCCAGCAGTGACGCCCGTAAGTATTTT
TRBV2	TRBJ2-5	NA	NA	CASRTTRSETQYF	TGTGCCAGTAGGACTACTCGGTCGGAGACCCAGTACTTC
TRBV5-1	TRBJ2-1	few	TRBD1	CASSLGDRDYNEQFF	TGCGCCAGCAGCTTGGGCGACAGGGACTACAATGAGCAGTTCTTC
TRBV10-1	TRBJ1-1	NA	NA	CASSRLRGSPTEAFF	TGCGCCAGCAGCCGCCTAAGAGGGTCTCCCACTGAAGCTTTCTTT
TRBV30	TRBJ1-4	NA	NA	CAWSLKLGAQKEKLFF	TGTGCCTGGAGCTTAAAACTCGGCGCACAAAAAGAAAAACTGTTTTTT
TRBV10-3	TRBJ1-6	NA	TRBD1	CAILWTGFVFHNSPLHF	TGTGCCATCCTTTGGACAGGGTTCGTCTTCCATAATTCACCCCTCCACTTT
TRBV5-4	TRBJ2-5	NA	NA	CASSRTQETQYF	TGTGCCAGCAGCCGGACCCAAGAGACCCAGTACTTC
TRBV27	TRBJ1-2	NA	TRBD1	CASSSPGQGARLGGYTF	TGTGCCAGCAGTTCACCGGGACAGGGGGCGCGCTTAGGCGGCTACACCTTC
TRBV19	TRBJ1-1	NA	TRBD1	CASSIIRGSTEAFF	TGTGCCAGTAGTATAATCAGGGGGAGCACTGAAGCTTTCTTT
TRBV15	TRBJ2-1	NA	NA	CATSLGGGPYNEQFF	TGTGCCACTAGCCTAGGAGGAGGCCCCTACAATGAGCAGTTCTTC
TRBV25-1	TRBJ2-1	NA	TRBD1	CASSVGNRDTQGVLQFF	TGTGCCAGCAGTGTTGGGAACCGGGACACCCAGGGGGTCTTGCAGTTCTTC
TRBV6-5	TRBJ1-2	NA	NA	CASKAANYGYTF	TGTGCCAGCAAGGCGGCTAACTATGGCTACACCTTC
TRBV7-2	TRBJ2-3	NA	TRBD2	CASRHRTSGAADTQYF	TGTGCCAGCAGACACAGGACTAGCGGGGCCGCAGATACGCAGTATTTT
TRBV7-2	TRBJ1-3	NA	NA	CASTQLWGGGNTIYF	TGTGCCAGCACCCAGCTGTGGGGGGGTGGAAACACCATATATTTT
TRBV15	TRBJ1-4	NA	TRBD1	CATSRGTGAPHTNEKLFF	TGTGCCACCAGCAGAGGGACAGGAGCCCCCCATACTAATGAAAAACTGTTTTTT
TRBV30	TRBJ1-1	NA	NA	CAWSADWSEAFF	TGTGCCTGGAGTGCCGATTGGAGTGAAGCTTTCTTT
TRBV2	TRBJ1-2	NA	NA	CASCTRTGDGYTF	TGTGCCAGCTGCACACGAACTGGCGATGGCTACACCTTC
TRBV6-2/TRBV6-3	TRBJ2-3	NA	NA	CASRSESVLIPSSTDTQYF	TGTGCCAGCCGTTCGGAAAGTGTCCTTATTCCATCTAGCACAGATACGCAGTATTTT
TRBV5-1	TRBJ2-3	NA	NA	CASSPSSDPRDTQYF	TGCGCCAGCAGCCCCTCTAGCGACCCTCGGGATACGCAGTATTTT
TRBV5-1	TRBJ2-3	NA	NA	CASRMAASTDTQYF	TGCGCCAGCAGAATGGCAGCCAGCACAGATACGCAGTATTTT
TRBV5-1	TRBJ2-2	NA	NA	CASSLAGRANTGELFF	TGCGCCAGCAGCTTGGCCGGCAGGGCGAACACCGGGGAGCTGTTTTTT
TRBV5-1	TRBJ1-1	NA	NA	CASSETSNTEAFF	TGCGCCAGCAGCGAGACCTCAAACACTGAAGCTTTCTTT
TRBV19	TRBJ1-6	once	TRBD1	CASSATGDSPLHF	TGTGCCAGTAGTGCGACAGGGGATTCACCCCTCCACTTT
TRBV29-1	TRBJ1-2	NA	NA	CSVEGRDRTGYTF	TGCAGCGTTGAGGGCAGGGACCGAACAGGCTACACCTTC
TRBV19	TRBJ1-5	NA	TRBD1	CASRAEGTGNSNQPQHF	TGTGCCAGTAGGGCTGAGGGGACAGGGAATAGCAATCAGCCCCAGCATTTT
TRBV19	TRBJ2-5	once	NA	CASSPGGSGVGETQYF	TGTGCCAGTAGCCCCGGTGGTAGCGGAGTCGGAGAGACCCAGTACTTC
TRBV7-9	TRBJ1-5	NA	TRBD1	CASSAQGDEPQHF	TGTGCCAGCAGCGCTCAGGGGGACGAGCCCCAGCATTTT
TRBV5-6	TRBJ1-6	once	NA	CASRLTPQMISPLHF	TGTGCCAGCCGGTTGACTCCCCAAATGATTTCACCCCTCCACTTT
TRBV10-3	TRBJ1-6	NA	NA	CATRTVSSSYNSPLHF	TGTGCCACGAGGACAGTATCTAGCTCCTATAATTCACCCCTCCACTTT